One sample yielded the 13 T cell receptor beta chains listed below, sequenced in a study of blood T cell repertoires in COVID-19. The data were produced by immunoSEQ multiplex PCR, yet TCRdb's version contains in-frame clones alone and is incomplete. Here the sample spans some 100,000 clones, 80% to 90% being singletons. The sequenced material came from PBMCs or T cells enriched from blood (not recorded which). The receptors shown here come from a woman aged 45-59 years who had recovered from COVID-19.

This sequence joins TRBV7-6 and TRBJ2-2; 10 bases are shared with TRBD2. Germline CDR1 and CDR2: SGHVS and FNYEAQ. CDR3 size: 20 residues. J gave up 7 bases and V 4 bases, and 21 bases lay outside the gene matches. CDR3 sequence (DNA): TGTGCCAGCAGCTCCCCGCCGGGACTAGCGTTGGTTAATGGGATCGGGGAGCTGTTTTTT. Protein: CASSSPPGLALVNGIGELFF. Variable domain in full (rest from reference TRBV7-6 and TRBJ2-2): GAGVSQSPRYKVTKRGQDVALRCDPISGHVSLYWYRQALGQGPEFLTYFNYEAQQDKSGLPNDRFSAERPEGSISTLTIQRTEQRDSAMYRCASSSPPGLALVNGIGELFFGEGSRLTVL.

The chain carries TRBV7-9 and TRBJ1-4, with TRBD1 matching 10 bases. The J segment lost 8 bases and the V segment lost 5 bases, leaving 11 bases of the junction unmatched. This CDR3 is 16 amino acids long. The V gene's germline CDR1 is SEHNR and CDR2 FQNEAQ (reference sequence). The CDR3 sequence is CASSHSVGTGEEKLFF. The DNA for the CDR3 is TGTGCCAGCAGCCACAGCGTCGGGACAGGGGAAGAAAAACTGTTTTTT.

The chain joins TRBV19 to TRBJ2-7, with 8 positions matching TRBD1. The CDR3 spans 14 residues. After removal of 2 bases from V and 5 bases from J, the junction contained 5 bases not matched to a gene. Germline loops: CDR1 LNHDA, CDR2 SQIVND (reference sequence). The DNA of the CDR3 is TGTGCCAGTAGTATATTTTCAGGGGGCGACGAGCAGTACTTC. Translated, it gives CASSIFSGGDEQYF.

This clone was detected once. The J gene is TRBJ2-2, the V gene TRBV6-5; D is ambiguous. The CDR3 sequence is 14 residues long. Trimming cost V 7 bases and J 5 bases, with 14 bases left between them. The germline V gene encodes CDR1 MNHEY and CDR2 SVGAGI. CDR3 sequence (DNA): TGTGCCAGCACCCTCTTCTCGTCGACCGGGGAGCTGTTTTTT. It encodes CASTLFSSTGELFF.

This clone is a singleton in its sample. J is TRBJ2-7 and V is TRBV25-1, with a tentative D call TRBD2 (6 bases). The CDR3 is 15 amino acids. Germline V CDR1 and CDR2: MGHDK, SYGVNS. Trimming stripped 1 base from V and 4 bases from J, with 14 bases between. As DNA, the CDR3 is TGTGCCAGCAGTGAATGGGCCGCGGGATCGTACGAGCAGTACTTC. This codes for CASSEWAAGSYEQYF.

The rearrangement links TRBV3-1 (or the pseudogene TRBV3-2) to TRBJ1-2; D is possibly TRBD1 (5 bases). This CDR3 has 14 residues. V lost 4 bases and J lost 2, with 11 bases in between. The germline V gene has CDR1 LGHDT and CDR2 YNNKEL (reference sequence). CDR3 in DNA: TGTGCCAGCAGCCCAAGTGGGGCAAACTATGGCTACACCTTC. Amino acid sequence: CASSPSGANYGYTF.

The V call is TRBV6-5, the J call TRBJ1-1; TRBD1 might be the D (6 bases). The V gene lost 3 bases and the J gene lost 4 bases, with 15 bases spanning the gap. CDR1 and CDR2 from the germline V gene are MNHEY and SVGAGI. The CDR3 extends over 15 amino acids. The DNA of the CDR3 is TGTGCCAGCAGTTATTACAGGGTATCTGGCACTGAAGCTTTCTTT. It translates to CASSYYRVSGTEAFF.

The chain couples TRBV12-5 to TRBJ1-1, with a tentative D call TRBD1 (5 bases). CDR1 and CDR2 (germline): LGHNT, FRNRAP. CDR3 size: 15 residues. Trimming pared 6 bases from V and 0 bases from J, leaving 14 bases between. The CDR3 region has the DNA TGTGCTAGTGGCCGGACAATTGGCTTGAACACTGAAGCTTTCTTT. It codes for CASGRTIGLNTEAFF.

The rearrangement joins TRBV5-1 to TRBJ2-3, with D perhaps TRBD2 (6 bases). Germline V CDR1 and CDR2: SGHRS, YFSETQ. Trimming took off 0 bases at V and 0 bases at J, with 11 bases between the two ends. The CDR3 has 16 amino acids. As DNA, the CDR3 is TGCGCCAGCAGCTTGGGGCGGGGCGCTAGCACAGATACGCAGTATTTT. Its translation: CASSLGRGASTDTQYF.

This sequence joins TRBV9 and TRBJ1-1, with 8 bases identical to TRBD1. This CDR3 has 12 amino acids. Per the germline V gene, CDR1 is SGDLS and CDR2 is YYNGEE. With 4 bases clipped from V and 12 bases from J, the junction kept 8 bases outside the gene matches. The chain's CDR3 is CASSPAGGETFF. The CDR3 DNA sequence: TGTGCCAGCAGCCCGGCAGGGGGCGAGACTTTCTTT.

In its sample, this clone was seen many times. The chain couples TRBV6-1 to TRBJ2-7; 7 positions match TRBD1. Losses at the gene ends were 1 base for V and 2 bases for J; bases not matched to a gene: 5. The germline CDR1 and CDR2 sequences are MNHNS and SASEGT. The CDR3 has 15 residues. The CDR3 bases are TGTGCCAGCAGTGAAGGACAGGGTATGGCCTACGAGCAGTACTTC. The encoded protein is CASSEGQGMAYEQYF.

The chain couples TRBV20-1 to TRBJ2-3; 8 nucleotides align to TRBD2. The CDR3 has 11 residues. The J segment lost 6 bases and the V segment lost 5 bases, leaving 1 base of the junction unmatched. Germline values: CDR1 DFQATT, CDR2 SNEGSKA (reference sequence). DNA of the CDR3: TGCAGTGCTTTAGCGGGGGATACGCAGTATTTT. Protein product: CSALAGDTQYF.

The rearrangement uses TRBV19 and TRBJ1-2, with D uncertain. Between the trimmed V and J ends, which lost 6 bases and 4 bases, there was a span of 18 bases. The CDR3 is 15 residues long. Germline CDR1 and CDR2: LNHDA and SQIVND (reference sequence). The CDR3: CASSRLEPGGYGYTF. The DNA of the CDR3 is TGTGCCAGTAGCCGACTCGAACCTGGCGGCTATGGCTACACCTTC.